This TCR beta chain stems from a study of blood T cells in healthy people across ages. The overall study: For every two T cells, template switching captured about one barcoded beta molecule. Overall study results and limits: Strong correlation linked observed beta diversity and percent naive T cells.

The authors drew 8.5 to 10 milliliters of peripheral blood from each donor. Using a J-beta primer mix together with a sample-barcoded 5' primer, a second PCR was run for roughly 7 to 11 cycles. TCRdb processed the 5' RACE reads anew with MiXCR; each CDR3 protein has one entry. The sample holds 790,000 or so distinct CDR3 sequences, 35% to 50% seen once. About this clonotype itself: Its specificity is unknown.

Source material: blood. The TCR originated in a man older than 75 in good health.

The CDR3 sequence: CASRSGTGEETQYF. DNA of the CDR3: TGTGCCAGCAGATCCGGGACGGGGGAAGAGACCCAGTACTTC. The chain joins TRBV12-3 or TRBV12-4 to TRBJ2-7, with TRBD2 as a possible D gene (6 bases). The tail of the sequence fits TRBJ2-5 better, so the J call may be wrong. The CDR3 spans 14 residues.